The following is a T cell receptor (beta chain) sequence with its context. The antigen is unknown. Profiling relied on immunoSEQ multiplex PCR, and the TCRdb table lists in-frame clones only, not all of them. Among approximately 97,000 clones listed, around 92% were seen once. This entry belongs to a study of graft-versus-host responses after intestinal transplantation. The CDR3 runs 15 residues. V was pared by 0 bases and J by 3 bases, with 4 bases of the junction left unmatched. The germline gives CDR1 KGHSH, CDR2 LQKENI. The receptor was isolated from a human donor who was the organ donor for an intestinal transplant. The sequenced sample was unstimulated CD4+ T cells sorted from spleen or lymph node cells, obtained before transplant. This rearrangement joins TRBV18 to TRBJ2-7; 8 nucleotides line up with TRBD1. CDR3 residues: CASSPPDRVGYEQYF. In DNA form, the CDR3 reads TGTGCCAGCTCACCACCGGACAGGGTAGGCTACGAGCAGTACTTC.